These 30 T cell receptor beta chains originate from one sample sequenced in a study of T cell responses to AZD1222 COVID-19 vaccine. The repertoire was sequenced with immunoSEQ multiplex PCR; TCRdb's copy has only in-frame clones and lacks some. The data hold about 150,000 clones, with 91% observed a single time. The specimen comprised peripheral blood, sampled on day 0 of AZD1222 vaccination. These receptors all stem from an adult in good health.

The chain has TRBV28 and TRBJ1-5; D remains unclear. The CDR3 runs to 14 residues. V was trimmed by 8 bases and J by 2 bases, leaving 13 bases between them. Germline-derived CDR1 and CDR2 are MDHEN and SYDVKM. CDR3 nucleotides: TGTGCCAGCTCGGAGGTTATGCGCAATCAGCCCCAGCATTTT. Translating gives CASSEVMRNQPQHF.

The chain links TRBV30 to TRBJ1-2, with 10 bases lining up with TRBD1. Germline CDR1 reads GTSNPN; CDR2 reads SVGIG (reference sequence). J lost 4 bases, V lost 1 base, and 21 bases had no gene match. The CDR3 has 20 amino acids. The CDR3: CAWSAKNWTGGSGIVYGYTF. In DNA, the CDR3 is TGTGCCTGGAGTGCCAAAAACTGGACAGGGGGTTCCGGGATTGTCTATGGCTACACCTTC. Together with reference TRBV30 and TRBJ1-2, the CDR3 gives the full variable domain: SQTIHQWPATLVQPVGSPLSLECTVEGTSNPNLYWYRQAAGRGLQLLFYSVGIGQISSEVPQNLSASRPQDRQFILSSKKLLLSDSGFYLCAWSAKNWTGGSGIVYGYTFGSGTRLTVV.

CDR3 protein: CASSQGNSVSPLHF. CDR3 DNA sequence: TGTGCCAGCAGCCAGGGGAACTCAGTCTCACCCCTCCACTTT. The V call is TRBV6-5, the J call TRBJ1-6, with D possibly being TRBD1 (6 bases). The length of the CDR3 is 14 residues. Germline-derived CDR1 and CDR2 are MNHEY and SVGAGI. V was trimmed by 6 bases and J by 10 bases, leaving 16 bases between them.

The CDR3 is CASSLANTGGSDTQYF. The CDR3 nucleotides read TGCGCCAGCAGCTTGGCCAATACGGGAGGGTCAGATACGCAGTATTTT. V is TRBV5-1 and J is TRBJ2-3; 8 positions match TRBD2. The J segment lost 4 bases and the V segment lost 0 bases, leaving 7 bases of the junction unmatched. Germline V gene lookup returns CDR1 SGHRS and CDR2 YFSETQ. The CDR3 length is 16 residues.

This chain connects TRBV4-3 to TRBJ1-6, with D perhaps matching TRBD1 (5 bases). The CDR3 extends over 15 amino acids. The V end was cut by 0 bases, the J end by 7 bases, with 10 bases between. CDR1 is LGHNA, CDR2 YSLEER, per germline. The CDR3 DNA reads as TGCGCCAGCAGCCAAGATTGGGGGGGGAATTCACCCCTCCACTTT. Residues: CASSQDWGGNSPLHF.

The chain couples TRBV2 to TRBJ2-7; perhaps TRBD1 as D (8 bases). CDR1 and CDR2 from the germline V gene are SNHLY and FYNNEI. The V end lost 2 bases, the J end lost 7 bases, and 18 bases lay between the germline ends. The CDR3 covers 15 residues. CDR3 sequence (DNA): TGTGCCAGCAGTGAACTAGCGACAGGGGAGGGGGAGCAGTACTTC. It is translated as CASSELATGEGEQYF.

The chain employs TRBV10-1 and TRBJ2-7; D may be TRBD2 (5 bases). V dropped 0 bases and J dropped 12 bases, with 15 bases sitting between them. This CDR3 comprises 13 residues. Germline V gives CDR1 WNHNN, CDR2 SYGVQD (reference sequence). CDR3 sequence reads: CASSESRAHSPYF. CDR3 DNA sequence: TGCGCCAGCAGTGAGTCGAGGGCACATAGCCCGTACTTC.

This rearrangement joins TRBV6-1 to TRBJ1-6; 7 positions match TRBD1. The trim removed 1 base at V and 5 bases at J, leaving 11 bases unmatched. Germline CDR1 reads MNHNS; CDR2 reads SASEGT. This CDR3 has 18 amino acids. The DNA for the CDR3 is TGTGCCAGCAGTGAAGTCGGGCACAGGGGAGTCGATAATTCACCCCTCCACTTT. This encodes CASSEVGHRGVDNSPLHF.

V and J are TRBV7-9 and TRBJ2-1; no clear D. The CDR3 extends over 13 amino acids. The germline CDR1 and CDR2 sequences are SEHNR and FQNEAQ (reference sequence). Trimming removed 5 bases at V and 7 bases at J, with 12 bases between. The CDR3: CASSPPVGNEQFF. The CDR3 nucleotides are TGTGCCAGCAGCCCCCCCGTAGGGAATGAGCAGTTCTTC. The full variable domain, completed using reference TRBV7-9 and TRBJ2-1, is DTGVSQNPRHKITKRGQNVTFRCDPISEHNRLYWYRQTLGQGPEFLTYFQNEAQLEKSRLLSDRFSAERPKGSFSTLEIQRTEQGDSAMYLCASSPPVGNEQFFGPGTRLTVL.

The chain has TRBV7-6 and TRBJ2-3; no firm D call. The germline V gene encodes CDR1 SGHVS and CDR2 FNYEAQ. This CDR3 comprises 12 residues. Trimming cost V 1 base and J 4 bases, with 3 bases left between them. The CDR3 sequence is CASSLDSDTQYF. DNA of the CDR3: TGTGCCAGCAGCTTAGATTCAGATACGCAGTATTTT.

The chain recombines TRBV7-8 with TRBJ2-7; D remains ambiguous. Trimming took off 5 bases at V and 7 bases at J, with 9 bases between the two ends. In germline, CDR1 is SGHVS, CDR2 FQNEAQ. This CDR3 contains 11 residues. CDR3 in amino acids: CASSPASEQYF. DNA of the CDR3: TGTGCCAGCAGCCCAGCGAGTGAGCAGTACTTC. Full variable domain (rest looked up from reference TRBV7-8 and TRBJ2-7): GAGVSQSPRYKVAKRGQDVALRCDPISGHVSLFWYQQALGQGPEFLTYFQNEAQLDKSGLPSDRFFAERPEGSVSTLKIQRTQQEDSAVYLCASSPASEQYFGPGTRLTVT.

V is TRBV2 and J is TRBJ2-5; TRBD2 matches 7 bases. CDR1 SNHLY and CDR2 FYNNEI come from the germline V gene. V gave up 7 bases and J gave up 3 bases; unmatched junction bases: 5. The CDR3 runs 13 residues. CDR3 loop: CASMAGEKETQYF. CDR3 nucleotides: TGTGCCAGCATGGCGGGGGAAAAAGAGACCCAGTACTTC.

The CDR3 protein is CASSQDGGRTNEQFF. As DNA, the CDR3 is TGTGCCAGCAGCCAAGATGGCGGACGGACAAATGAGCAGTTCTTC. The chain has TRBV3-1 (or the pseudogene TRBV3-2) and TRBJ2-1; TRBD1 might be the D (5 bases). Trimming left V 0 bases short and J 7 bases short, with 13 bases between. Germline CDR1 LGHDT, CDR2 YNNKEL (reference sequence). The CDR3 runs to 15 residues.

This chain connects TRBV6-2 or TRBV6-3 to TRBJ2-2, with TRBD2 matching over 7 bases. The length of the CDR3 is 11 residues. Germline V gene lookup returns CDR1 MNHEY and CDR2 SVGEGT. The junction had 0 bases not matched to a gene; V was cut back by 1 base and J by 13 bases. The CDR3 nucleotides read TGTGCCAGCAGTTACTGGGAGGGGCTGTTTTTT. Translating gives CASSYWEGLFF.

Written as DNA, the CDR3 is TGTGCCAGCAGTGCAGGACACCCCTCCTACAATGAGCAGTTCTTC. This gives the protein CASSAGHPSYNEQFF. This rearrangement joins TRBV2 to TRBJ2-1, with D possibly being TRBD1 (5 bases). Trimming cost V 4 bases and J 0 bases, with 10 bases left between them. The CDR3 runs 15 residues. Per the germline V gene, CDR1 is SNHLY and CDR2 is FYNNEI.

V usage is TRBV6-5 and J usage is TRBJ1-4; TRBD1 aligns across 8 bases. J gave up 4 bases and V 5 bases, and 6 bases lay outside the gene matches. The germline gives CDR1 MNHEY, CDR2 SVGAGI. This CDR3 comprises 15 residues. Written as DNA, the CDR3 is TGTGCCAGCAGTCTCGACAGGGGTCGTAATGAAAAACTGTTTTTT. Translated: CASSLDRGRNEKLFF.

The chain combines TRBV9 with TRBJ2-3; 11 bases match TRBD2. This CDR3 has 19 amino acids. Germline CDR1 is SGDLS and CDR2 is YYNGEE. The J segment lost 0 bases and the V segment lost 4 bases, leaving 13 bases of the junction unmatched. CDR3 residues: CASSSSGGIPTYSTDTQYF. The DNA of the CDR3 is TGTGCCAGCAGCTCTAGCGGGGGGATCCCTACGTATAGCACAGATACGCAGTATTTT.

This clone has only a few counts. The J gene is TRBJ2-7, the V gene TRBV6-2 or TRBV6-3; D uncertain. The V gene lost 6 bases and the J gene lost 0 bases, with 21 bases spanning the gap. Germline CDR1 is MNHEY and CDR2 is SVGEGT. This CDR3 region has 17 residues. CDR3 sequence reads: CASSSRPDRRSSYEQYF. The CDR3 DNA is TGTGCCAGCAGCTCACGGCCGGACCGCAGGAGCTCCTACGAGCAGTACTTC.

Only one count was recorded for this clone. The V call is TRBV2, the J call TRBJ2-5; D unclear. The CDR3 contains 15 residues. CDR1 SNHLY and CDR2 FYNNEI come from the germline V gene. V shed 4 bases and J shed 5 bases, with 17 bases lying between them. The CDR3 DNA reads as TGTGCCAGCAGTGGGTACCCATTACACCCGGAGACCCAGTACTTC. Protein product: CASSGYPLHPETQYF.

This chain uses TRBV6-2 or TRBV6-3 with TRBJ2-1; 8 bases map to TRBD2. With 4 bases clipped from V and 7 bases from J, the junction kept 9 bases outside the gene matches. The CDR3 length is 15 residues. The germline V gene has CDR1 MNHEY and CDR2 SVGEGT. CDR3 region: CASSSGGSGVNEQFF. The CDR3 bases are TGTGCCAGCAGTTCCGGGGGTAGCGGGGTTAATGAGCAGTTCTTC.

The genes are TRBV2 and TRBJ1-1; the D gene is possibly TRBD1 (5 bases). This CDR3 comprises 13 residues. Germline V gene lookup returns CDR1 SNHLY and CDR2 FYNNEI. Trimming took 4 bases from V and 4 from J, leaving 10 bases between them. CDR3 protein: CASSGSTGTEAFF. In DNA, the CDR3 is TGTGCCAGCAGTGGTTCCACAGGCACTGAAGCTTTCTTT.

This chain joins TRBV27 and TRBJ1-2; D unclear. Germline V lookup: CDR1 MNHEY, CDR2 SMNVEV (reference sequence). The CDR3 is 15 amino acids. V lost 4 bases and J lost 5, with 17 bases in between. The CDR3 reads CASSYRERIGYGYTF. The CDR3 bases are TGTGCCAGCAGTTATAGGGAAAGGATAGGGTATGGCTACACCTTC.

J is TRBJ2-1 and V is TRBV24-1; 13 bases are a match to TRBD2. Germline CDR1 and CDR2: KGHDR and SFDVKD. This CDR3 has 17 amino acids. V was clipped by 4 bases and J by 4 bases; unmatched bases: 6. In DNA, the CDR3 is TGTGCCACCAGTGACCCGACTAGCGGGAGGCCTTACAATGAGCAGTTCTTC. This gives the protein CATSDPTSGRPYNEQFF.

The J gene is TRBJ2-7, the V gene TRBV6-2 or TRBV6-3, with TRBD2 identical over 12 bases. With V trimmed by 0 bases and J by 4 bases, 10 bases remained unmatched. Germline V lookup: CDR1 MNHEY, CDR2 SVGEGT. The CDR3 is made up of 18 amino acids. CDR3 in DNA: TGTGCCAGCAGTTACTCGCTAGCGGGGGGGCAGATAGGGTACGAGCAGTACTTC. Translation gives CASSYSLAGGQIGYEQYF.

The V and J genes are TRBV19 and TRBJ1-1; 7 nucleotides agree with TRBD1. CDR3 length equals 13 residues. The V gene end was trimmed by 4 bases and the J gene end by 7 bases; junction bases not matched to a gene: 6. The germline V gene has CDR1 LNHDA and CDR2 SQIVND (reference sequence). The chain's CDR3 is CASSSGQAFEAFF. The CDR3 DNA follows: TGTGCCAGTAGTAGTGGACAGGCCTTTGAAGCTTTCTTT.

This chain uses TRBV7-3 with TRBJ1-2, with D hard to call. Trimming cost V 8 bases and J 7 bases, with 11 bases left between them. The CDR3 runs to 11 residues. Germline V gene lookup returns CDR1 SGHTA and CDR2 FQGTGA. The CDR3 loop is CASPARVGYTF. Written as DNA, the CDR3 is TGTGCCAGCCCCGCGCGGGTTGGCTACACCTTC.

The chain recombines TRBV7-2 with TRBJ1-3; a possible D gene is TRBD1 (6 bases). CDR3 size: 15 residues. Germline assignment: CDR1 SGHTA and CDR2 FQGNSA. Trimming pared 5 bases from V and 2 bases from J, leaving 13 bases between. The CDR3 region has the DNA TGTGCCAGCAGCCTCAGGGGTGCGACTGGAAACACCATATATTTT. Translated: CASSLRGATGNTIYF.

The chain recombines TRBV20-1 with TRBJ1-6; no clear D. Looked up from germline, CDR1 is DFQATT and CDR2 is SNEGSKA (reference sequence). The CDR3 runs 12 residues. V lost 3 bases, J lost 13 bases, and 13 bases lay in between. The CDR3 loop reads CSASKGRGPLHF. In nucleotides, the CDR3 is TGCAGTGCTAGTAAGGGCCGCGGGCCCCTCCACTTT.

This clone has only a few counts. The V call is TRBV2, the J call TRBJ1-2; D perhaps matches TRBD1 (6 bases). The CDR3 extends over 13 amino acids. V dropped 2 bases and J dropped 6 bases, with 10 bases sitting between them. From germline, CDR1 is SNHLY and CDR2 FYNNEI. The CDR3 region has the DNA TGTGCCAGCAGTGAAATGGGGGGCGATGGCTACACCTTC. Amino acids: CASSEMGGDGYTF.

The rearrangement uses TRBV7-2 and TRBJ2-3; TRBD2 might be the D (7 bases). In germline, CDR1 is SGHTA, CDR2 FQGNSA. V was cut by 7 bases and J by 6 bases, with 17 bases left in between. This CDR3 comprises 14 residues. CDR3: CASNNRGAGDTQYF. CDR3 sequence (DNA): TGTGCCAGCAACAATCGGGGGGCCGGGGATACGCAGTATTTT.